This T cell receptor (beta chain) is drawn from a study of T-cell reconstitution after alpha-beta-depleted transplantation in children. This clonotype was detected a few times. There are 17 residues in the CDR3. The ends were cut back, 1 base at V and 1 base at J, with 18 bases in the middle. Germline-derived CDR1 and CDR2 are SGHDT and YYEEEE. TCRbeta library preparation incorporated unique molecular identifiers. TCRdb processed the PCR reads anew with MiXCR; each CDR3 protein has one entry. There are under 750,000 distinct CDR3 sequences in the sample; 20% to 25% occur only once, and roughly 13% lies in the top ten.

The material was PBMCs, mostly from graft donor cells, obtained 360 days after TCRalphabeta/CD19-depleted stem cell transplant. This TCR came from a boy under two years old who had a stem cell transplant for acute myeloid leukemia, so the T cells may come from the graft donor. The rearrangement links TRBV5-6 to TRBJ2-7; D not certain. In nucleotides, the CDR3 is TGTGCCAGCAGCTTGAGGGCTATAAGTTTTCGGTCCTACGAGCAGTACTTC. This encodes CASSLRAISFRSYEQYF.